Ten or more counts support the clone carrying this TCR beta chain. What it recognizes is unknown. The sample is drawn from a study of early T cells in non-severe SARS-CoV-2 infection. Study in general: Sequenced bulk RNA came from whole blood that was unsorted, and chains were unpaired. Whole-study findings and limits: Comparison of clonotypes with VDJdb favored anti-spike CD8 responses while missing private and CD4 specificities.

There are 15 residues in the CDR3. Germline-derived CDR1 and CDR2 are KGHDR and SFDVKD. V lost 5 bases and J lost 0, with 10 bases in between. Unique molecular identifiers were added to individual cDNA molecules. Using its own MiXCR run on the 5' RACE reads, TCRdb lists one record per CDR3 protein. The sample has about 24,000 distinct CDR3 sequences, roughly 3.6% seen once. This clonotype originated in an adult who was a healthcare worker with PCR-confirmed SARS-CoV-2 infection or an uninfected control (not recorded which). The chain links TRBV24-1 to TRBJ2-1, with D tentatively TRBD1 or TRBD2 (5 bases each). Sequenced material: whole blood. CDR3 nucleotide sequence: TGTGCCACCAGTGGGGACGCAAGCTCCTACAATGAGCAGTTCTTC. This translates into CATSGDASSYNEQFF.